The 26 T cell receptor beta chains listed next were all sequenced from one sample in a study of cytomegalovirus exposure and HLA in healthy donors (dated by TCRdb to 2016 to 2017). The method was the immunoSEQ multiplex PCR assay. A mixture of 60 forward primers for TCR Vbeta segments and 13 reverse primers for TCR Jbeta segments was used in the multiplex PCR. TCRdb provides this immuneACCESS table in a form limited to in-frame rearrangements. Some clones are lacking; in checked studies, under half of them reflect an unresolved V gene, and why the rest are absent is not known. The sample table shows some 150,000 clones, and roughly four fifths are seen once. Jointly, the top ten make up about 4.5% of the sample. Sequenced input: PBMCs. The receptor set was obtained from a man aged 35-49 years in good health and CMV-seronegative.

J is TRBJ2-7 and V is TRBV11-2, with TRBD1 matching 8 bases. Germline CDR1 and CDR2: SGHAT and FQNNGV. V was pared by 5 bases and J by 6 bases, with 3 bases of the junction left unmatched. There are 12 residues in the CDR3. Here the CDR3 reads CASSPTGAEQYF. The DNA for the CDR3 is TGTGCCAGCAGCCCGACAGGGGCCGAGCAGTACTTC.

With regard to this clone: A read error may account for a junction end that differs from germline. The rearrangement joins TRBV19 to TRBJ1-1; 7 bases align to TRBD1. This CDR3 has 13 residues. The germline CDR1 and CDR2 sequences are LNHDA and SQIVND (reference sequence). CDR3 coding DNA: TGTGCCAGTAGTCTAGACAGGGACACTGAAGCTTTCTTT. Translated, it gives CASSLDRDTEAFF.

V is TRBV5-6 and J is TRBJ1-2, with D possibly being TRBD1 (5 bases). Germline CDR1 is SGHDT and CDR2 is YYEEEE. The CDR3 is made up of 13 amino acids. The germline V and J ends were trimmed by 4 bases and 5 bases, with 12 bases remaining between them. CDR3 nucleotides: TGTGCCAGCAGCGGGGGACTACTTTATGGCTACACCTTC. Translation: CASSGGLLYGYTF.

This clone has more than one count but fewer than ten. The rearrangement uses TRBV7-9 and TRBJ1-2; D remains ambiguous. Trimming took off 2 bases at V and 8 bases at J, with 6 bases between the two ends. CDR3 length equals 11 residues. The germline gives CDR1 SEHNR, CDR2 FQNEAQ (reference sequence). The CDR3, as DNA: TGTGCCAGCAGCTTACTAAACGGCTACACCTTC. Amino acid sequence: CASSLLNGYTF.

V is TRBV19 and J is TRBJ1-2; 7 bases map to TRBD1. The J segment lost 8 bases and the V segment lost 7 bases, leaving 10 bases of the junction unmatched. The germline V gene encodes CDR1 LNHDA and CDR2 SQIVND (reference sequence). CDR3 length: 13 residues. Here the CDR3 reads CASTTGEVRGYTF. The DNA for the CDR3 is TGTGCCAGTACAACAGGGGAGGTGAGAGGCTACACCTTC.

The J gene is TRBJ2-7, the V gene TRBV5-4; D is ambiguous. The CDR3 is made up of 14 amino acids. The ends were cut back, 3 bases at V and 1 base at J, with 11 bases in the middle. The germline V gene has CDR1 SGHNT and CDR2 YYREEE (reference sequence). CDR3 loop: CASSSGDNSYEQYF. The CDR3 DNA sequence: TGTGCCAGCAGCTCTGGCGACAATTCCTACGAGCAGTACTTC.

This clone was seen just once. The chain employs TRBV9 and TRBJ2-7; 7 positions match TRBD2. The CDR3 has 15 residues. V shed 3 bases, J shed 2 bases, and the junction held 8 bases outside the gene matches. The germline V gene has CDR1 SGDLS and CDR2 YYNGEE. This CDR3 reads CASSEGGTRAYEQYF. Here the CDR3 DNA reads TGTGCCAGCAGCGAGGGAGGGACCCGGGCCTACGAGCAGTACTTC.

V gene TRBV19 combines with J gene TRBJ1-5; D uncertain. Per the germline V gene, CDR1 is LNHDA and CDR2 is SQIVND (reference sequence). The V end was cut by 7 bases, the J end by 6 bases, with 10 bases between. The CDR3 length is 12 residues. The CDR3 coding sequence is TGTGCCAGTACGGGAGAGGGTCAGCCCCAGCATTTT. It encodes CASTGEGQPQHF. Combining the CDR3 with reference TRBV19 and TRBJ1-5 gives the whole variable domain DGGITQSPKYLFRKEGQNVTLSCEQNLNHDAMYWYRQDPGQGLRLIYYSQIVNDFQKGDIAEGYSVSREKKESFPLTVTSAQKNPTAFYLCASTGEGQPQHFGDGTRLSIL.

This clone was counted a few times. The CDR3 region has the DNA TGTGCCAGCAGCCCCGCGGGACAGGGGTTCACCGGGGAGCTGTTTTTT. Its translation is CASSPAGQGFTGELFF. J is TRBJ2-2 and V is TRBV13; 10 bases agree with TRBD1. The CDR3 length is 16 residues. V was clipped by 5 bases and J by 4 bases; unmatched bases: 7. Germline CDR1 PRHDT, CDR2 FYEKMQ (reference sequence). Drawing the rest from reference TRBV13 and TRBJ2-2, the complete variable domain is AAGVIQSPRHLIKEKRETATLKCYPIPRHDTVYWYQQGPGQDPQFLISFYEKMQSDKGSIPDRFSAQQFSDYHSELNMSSLELGDSALYFCASSPAGQGFTGELFFGEGSRLTVL.

CDR3 sequence (DNA): TGTGCCAGCAGCTTAGACATAATGGAGACCCAGTACTTC. Its protein is CASSLDIMETQYF. This sequence joins TRBV7-8 and TRBJ2-5; no clear D gene. The V end lost 1 base, the J end lost 5 bases, and 8 bases lay between the germline ends. This CDR3 spans 13 amino acids. In germline, CDR1 is SGHVS, CDR2 FQNEAQ. Full variable domain (remainder filled in from reference TRBV7-8 and TRBJ2-5): GAGVSQSPRYKVAKRGQDVALRCDPISGHVSLFWYQQALGQGPEFLTYFQNEAQLDKSGLPSDRFFAERPEGSVSTLKIQRTQQEDSAVYLCASSLDIMETQYFGPGTRLLVL.

V and J are TRBV28 and TRBJ1-2, with TRBD1 matching over 7 bases. With V trimmed by 10 bases and J by 0 bases, 2 bases remained unmatched. CDR1 and CDR2 (germline): MDHEN, SYDVKM. This CDR3 is 12 amino acids long. CDR3 nucleotides: TGTGCCACAGGGACAGCTAACTATGGCTACACCTTC. Its protein product is CATGTANYGYTF.

This clone was counted a single time. The V call is TRBV7-2, the J call TRBJ2-7, with 10 bases that match TRBD2. In germline, CDR1 is SGHTA, CDR2 FQGNSA. The CDR3 is 14 amino acids. J gave up 4 bases and V 6 bases, and 6 bases lay outside the gene matches. This CDR3 reads CASRPTSGVYEQYF. As DNA, the CDR3 is TGTGCCAGCAGACCAACTAGCGGGGTATACGAGCAGTACTTC.

The chain carries TRBV28 and TRBJ2-7; 8 nucleotides align to TRBD1. The CDR3 loop spans 15 amino acids. Trimming at V came to 7 bases and at J to 11 bases, leaving 19 bases not matched to a gene. Looked up from germline, CDR1 is MDHEN and CDR2 is SYDVKM. This CDR3 is CASTTPGQAWYGEYF. The CDR3 nucleotides are TGTGCCAGCACAACTCCGGGACAGGCCTGGTATGGAGAGTACTTC.

The rearrangement joins TRBV4-3 to TRBJ2-2, with D hard to call. The CDR3 consists of 13 residues. Trimming left V 1 base short and J 4 bases short, with 4 bases between. Germline-derived CDR1 and CDR2 are LGHNA and YSLEER. The CDR3 DNA reads TGCGCCAGCAGCCAAGGTATCACCGGGGAGCTGTTTTTT. Translating gives CASSQGITGELFF.

J is TRBJ1-5 and V is TRBV11-2; TRBD1 is a possible D gene (6 bases). CDR3 length equals 14 residues. The V end was cut by 5 bases, the J end by 2 bases, with 10 bases between. Germline CDR1 and CDR2: SGHAT and FQNNGV. CDR3 amino acids: CASSGGGGNQPQHF. The CDR3 DNA sequence: TGTGCCAGCAGCGGGGGGGGCGGCAATCAGCCCCAGCATTTT.

This clone has a handful of counts. This chain uses TRBV29-1 with TRBJ1-1; 8 bases fit TRBD1. The CDR3 covers 15 residues. Germline V gene data show CDR1 as SQVTM and CDR2 as ANQGSEA. Trimming took 5 bases from V and 5 from J; bases not matched to a gene: 13. CDR3 loop: CSVTEKQGVRTEAFF. The CDR3 DNA follows: TGCAGCGTTACCGAAAAACAGGGGGTAAGGACTGAAGCTTTCTTT.

V usage is TRBV5-6 and J usage is TRBJ1-1; TRBD1 matches at 9 bases. The ends lost 4 bases at V and 6 bases at J; junction bases unmatched: 13. Germline loops: CDR1 SGHDT, CDR2 YYEEEE. This CDR3 region has 16 residues. For the CDR3, the DNA is TGTGCCAGCAGCCGATTGGACAGGGGTGCGGAGGCTGAAGCTTTCTTT. Translated: CASSRLDRGAEAEAFF.

V usage is TRBV30 and J usage is TRBJ2-7, with D possibly TRBD1 on 5 matching bases. CDR1 and CDR2 (germline): GTSNPN, SVGIG (reference sequence). Trimming took 7 bases from V and 0 from J, leaving 10 bases between them. This CDR3 region has 12 residues. CDR3 sequence (DNA): TGTGCCTACGAAGACAGCTCCTACGAGCAGTACTTC. Amino acids: CAYEDSSYEQYF.

The rearrangement links TRBV27 to TRBJ1-1; TRBD1 is a possible D gene (6 bases). The ends were cut back, 4 bases at V and 1 base at J, with 16 bases in the middle. This CDR3 comprises 16 residues. Germline CDR1 and CDR2: MNHEY and SMNVEV (reference sequence). The chain's CDR3 is CASSSLLYRENTEAFF. The CDR3 nucleotides are TGTGCCAGCAGTTCCCTCCTCTACAGGGAGAACACTGAAGCTTTCTTT.

This sequence joins TRBV7-2 and TRBJ2-3, with 9 bases identical to TRBD1. The V and J ends lost 4 bases and 4 bases, in that order; junction bases with no gene match: 9. Germline-derived CDR1 and CDR2 are SGHTA and FQGNSA. The CDR3 covers 16 residues. CDR3 in DNA: TGTGCCAGCAGCTACGCCCCGGGACAGGGCGCAGATACGCAGTATTTT. Translating it yields CASSYAPGQGADTQYF.

This clone occurred a few times. V and J are TRBV30 and TRBJ1-2; tentative D call: TRBD1 (5 bases). Germline values: CDR1 GTSNPN, CDR2 SVGIG (reference sequence). The ends were cut back, 5 bases at V and 5 bases at J, with 12 bases in the middle. The CDR3 is 12 residues long. The chain's CDR3 is CAWVRGGYGYTF. The CDR3 DNA sequence: TGTGCCTGGGTACGGGGGGGGTATGGCTACACCTTC. The whole variable domain, filled in from reference TRBV30 and TRBJ1-2, reads SQTIHQWPATLVQPVGSPLSLECTVEGTSNPNLYWYRQAAGRGLQLLFYSVGIGQISSEVPQNLSASRPQDRQFILSSKKLLLSDSGFYLCAWVRGGYGYTFGSGTRLTVV.

V usage is TRBV5-1 and J usage is TRBJ1-1, with 8 bases lining up with TRBD1. J was trimmed by 6 bases and V by 4 bases; bases with no gene match: 11. Germline V gene sequence: CDR1 SGHRS, CDR2 YFSETQ. This CDR3 has 15 residues. The CDR3 region is CASSDNRGTGPEAFF. CDR3 DNA: TGCGCCAGCAGCGATAACAGGGGGACGGGACCTGAAGCTTTCTTT.

This clone was recorded only once. V usage is TRBV7-9 and J usage is TRBJ1-2; 7 bases line up with TRBD1. From germline, CDR1 is SEHNR and CDR2 FQNEAQ (reference sequence). The CDR3 loop spans 14 amino acids. With 5 bases clipped from V and 0 bases from J, the junction kept 3 bases outside the gene matches. DNA of the CDR3: TGTGCCAGCAGCCGACAGGGTACTAACTATGGCTACACCTTC. This sequence encodes CASSRQGTNYGYTF.

This chain links TRBV28 with TRBJ2-1, with D maybe TRBD1 (5 bases). This CDR3 contains 13 residues. Germline CDR1 MDHEN, CDR2 SYDVKM. Trimming cost V 1 base and J 6 bases, with 7 bases left between them. CDR3 loop: CASSLSRVNEQFF. In DNA, the CDR3 is TGTGCCAGCAGTTTATCCAGGGTCAATGAGCAGTTCTTC.

This chain uses TRBV15 with TRBJ1-5; D perhaps matches TRBD1 (6 bases). The CDR3 is made up of 17 amino acids. CDR1 is LNHNV, CDR2 YYDKDF, per germline (reference sequence). V shed 1 base and J shed 0 bases, with 13 bases lying between them. This CDR3 is CATSRAEGEVSNQPQHF. CDR3 DNA: TGTGCCACCAGCAGAGCTGAGGGGGAAGTTAGCAATCAGCCCCAGCATTTT.

CDR3 DNA: TGTGCCAGCAGCAAAGGGACAGGGCGAGGAAATCAGCCCCAGCATTTT. Protein: CASSKGTGRGNQPQHF. The rearrangement links TRBV21-1 to TRBJ1-5; TRBD1, as called in the table, went unchecked against the DNA. TRBV21-1 is a documented pseudogene. The CDR3 totals 16 residues.